This entry lists 23 T cell receptor beta chains sequenced from one sample in a study of T cells after yellow fever vaccination. One entry per CDR3 protein, called by TCRdb with MiXCR from the 5' RACE reads. The sample yields around 340,000 distinct CDR3 sequences, roughly 8.7% seen once. The starting material was PBMCs, obtained on the day of the first yellow fever vaccination. The source of these receptors is a man younger than 35 who received the YFV17D yellow fever vaccine.

The rearrangement links TRBV5-1 to TRBJ2-5, with 9 bases lining up with TRBD1. Germline CDR1 SGHRS, CDR2 YFSETQ. V dropped 3 bases and J dropped 5; count of bases not matched to a gene: 8. This CDR3 is built from 15 residues. CDR3 in amino acids: CASSSLTGGQETQYF. The CDR3 DNA is TGCGCCAGCAGCTCCTTGACAGGGGGGCAGGAGACCCAGTACTTC. Complete variable domain (other parts from reference TRBV5-1 and TRBJ2-5): KAGVTQTPRYLIKTRGQQVTLSCSPISGHRSVSWYQQTPGQGLQFLFEYFSETQRNKGNFPGRFSGRQFSNSRSEMNVSTLELGDSALYLCASSSLTGGQETQYFGPGTRLLVL.

This clonotype was seen only a few times. This chain connects TRBV11-2 to TRBJ2-3; the D is unclear. The CDR3 has 15 residues. Trimming stripped 5 bases from V and 8 bases from J, with 20 bases between. The germline gives CDR1 SGHAT, CDR2 FQNNGV. Here the CDR3 DNA reads TGTGCCAGCAGCCCCGCCAGCTCCCATAGGCGTACGCAGTATTTT. Translation: CASSPASSHRRTQYF.

J is TRBJ1-3 and V is TRBV12-3 or TRBV12-4, with a possible D match to TRBD1 (5 bases). The CDR3 runs 14 residues. Trimming took off 7 bases at V and 4 bases at J, with 14 bases between the two ends. CDR3 in amino acids: CASNWQGQGNTIYF. CDR3 DNA sequence: TGTGCCAGCAACTGGCAGGGCCAGGGAAACACCATATATTTT.

DNA for the CDR3: TGCGCCAGCAGCCTCGCGGGACACGGGAACACTGAAGCTTTCTTT. It translates to CASSLAGHGNTEAFF. V and J are TRBV4-1 and TRBJ1-1; a weak D match, TRBD1 (6 bases). In germline, CDR1 is MGHRA, CDR2 YSYEKL. The CDR3 extends over 15 amino acids. The V end lost 4 bases, the J end lost 1 base, and 13 bases lay between the germline ends.

This clonotype turned up a few times. The rearrangement joins TRBV5-1 to TRBJ2-5; no firm D call. Germline V gives CDR1 SGHRS, CDR2 YFSETQ. Trimming shortened V by 3 bases and J by 3 bases, and 9 bases separated the two germline ends. This CDR3 is 13 amino acids long. The CDR3 spells CASSSRTEETQYF. In DNA form, the CDR3 reads TGCGCCAGCAGCTCGAGGACCGAAGAGACCCAGTACTTC.

This clonotype has ten or more counts. This chain joins TRBV19 and TRBJ1-1, with D perhaps TRBD1 (5 bases). This CDR3 is 14 amino acids long. V gave up 5 bases and J gave up 5 bases, with 15 bases separating them. CDR1 is LNHDA, CDR2 SQIVND, per germline (reference sequence). For the CDR3, the DNA is TGTGCCAGTAGTTTGTTGCCAGGGTATACTGAAGCTTTCTTT. Translation: CASSLLPGYTEAFF. Full variable domain (remainder filled in from reference TRBV19 and TRBJ1-1): DGGITQSPKYLFRKEGQNVTLSCEQNLNHDAMYWYRQDPGQGLRLIYYSQIVNDFQKGDIAEGYSVSREKKESFPLTVTSAQKNPTAFYLCASSLLPGYTEAFFGQGTRLTVV.

The V gene is TRBV29-1, the J gene TRBJ2-7; 10 bases align to TRBD2. The CDR3 consists of 13 residues. CDR1 is SQVTM, CDR2 ANQGSEA, per germline. J gave up 2 bases and V 7 bases, and 5 bases lay outside the gene matches. CDR3 residues: CSAASGGTYEQYF. The CDR3 DNA reads TGCAGCGCTGCTAGCGGGGGTACCTACGAGCAGTACTTC.

The table lists this clonotype with many counts. V and J are TRBV7-8 and TRBJ1-2; D unclear. The V end lost 1 base, the J end lost 4 bases, and 7 bases lay between the germline ends. Germline V CDR1 and CDR2: SGHVS, FQNEAQ. The CDR3 has 13 residues. Here the CDR3 DNA reads TGTGCCAGCAGCTTAGTGGTCTTCTATGGCTACACCTTC. Its translation is CASSLVVFYGYTF.

This clonotype was found many times. The J gene is TRBJ2-7, the V gene TRBV6-1; 7 bases are a match to TRBD1. The germline V gene encodes CDR1 MNHNS and CDR2 SASEGT. The V gene end was trimmed by 6 bases and the J gene end by 0 bases; junction bases not matched to a gene: 5. The CDR3 is made up of 14 amino acids. In nucleotides, the CDR3 is TGTGCCAGCAGAACGACAGGGAGCTCCTACGAGCAGTACGTC. This translates into CASRTTGSSYEQYV.

This clonotype came up many times. The chain links TRBV4-1 to TRBJ1-2, with 8 bases identical to TRBD1. The germline gives CDR1 MGHRA, CDR2 YSYEKL. This CDR3 is built from 15 residues. V was clipped by 2 bases and J by 4 bases; unmatched bases: 6. This CDR3 reads CASSQPGQGSYGYTF. The CDR3, as DNA: TGCGCCAGCAGCCAACCAGGACAGGGAAGCTATGGCTACACCTTC.

The chain couples TRBV7-2 to TRBJ2-3; 12 bases are a match to TRBD2. The CDR3 covers 15 residues. V was clipped by 4 bases and J by 4 bases; unmatched bases: 3. Germline V gives CDR1 SGHTA, CDR2 FQGNSA. CDR3 sequence (DNA): TGTGCCAGCAGCTCGACTAGCGGGGGCCCAGATACGCAGTATTTT. This gives the protein CASSSTSGGPDTQYF.

The chain couples TRBV5-1 to TRBJ2-6; perhaps TRBD1 as D (5 bases). Germline CDR1 SGHRS, CDR2 YFSETQ. V dropped 0 bases and J dropped 3 bases, with 10 bases sitting between them. This CDR3 contains 16 residues. The DNA of the CDR3 is TGCGCCAGCAGCTTGGACAGGTTGAATGGGGCCAACGTCCTGACTTTC. It codes for CASSLDRLNGANVLTF.

This clonotype was seen a handful of times. The chain couples TRBV5-1 to TRBJ2-1; 9 nucleotides align to TRBD2. The CDR3 consists of 15 residues. V was pared by 5 bases and J by 5 bases, with 8 bases of the junction left unmatched. Germline V gene lookup returns CDR1 SGHRS and CDR2 YFSETQ. CDR3 in DNA: TGCGCCAGCAGGCGCCGACTAGCGGAAAACAATGAGCAGTTCTTC. Translation gives CASRRRLAENNEQFF.

This clonotype has ten or more counts. The chain uses TRBV6-5 and TRBJ2-5, with 8 positions matching TRBD2. J gave up 5 bases and V 2 bases, and 7 bases lay outside the gene matches. Looked up from germline, CDR1 is MNHEY and CDR2 is SVGAGI. The CDR3 has 15 residues. The CDR3 sequence is CASSYLGSGVETQYF. CDR3 coding DNA: TGTGCCAGCAGTTACCTCGGTAGCGGGGTGGAGACCCAGTACTTC.

The chain recombines TRBV7-9 with TRBJ2-7; no reliable D call. Germline V gene lookup returns CDR1 SEHNR and CDR2 FQNEAQ (reference sequence). Trimming took 5 bases from V and 0 from J, leaving 14 bases between them. The CDR3 spans 15 residues. CDR3 sequence: CASSPPTGYSYEQYF. CDR3 sequence (DNA): TGTGCCAGCAGCCCTCCCACCGGGTACTCCTACGAGCAGTACTTC.

A few counts support this clonotype. V is TRBV5-4 and J is TRBJ2-3; TRBD2 aligns across 7 bases. V shed 9 bases and J 1 base; nucleotides not matched to a gene: 8. The CDR3 has 14 amino acids. Germline V lookup: CDR1 SGHNT, CDR2 YYREEE (reference sequence). The CDR3, as DNA: TGTGCCACCTCGGGGGGTCGGGGCACAGATACGCAGTATTTT. Translating gives CATSGGRGTDTQYF.

This clonotype was seen ten or more times. This rearrangement joins TRBV12-3 or TRBV12-4 to TRBJ2-7; D might be TRBD1 (7 bases). V shed 6 bases and J shed 5 bases, with 17 bases lying between them. This CDR3 contains 14 residues. The chain's CDR3 is CASSPQGGDHEQYF. The CDR3 nucleotides read TGTGCCAGCAGCCCTCAGGGGGGAGACCACGAGCAGTACTTC.

The chain is built from TRBV12-3 or TRBV12-4 and TRBJ1-1, with no clear D. The CDR3 runs 15 residues. Deletions cut 4 bases from V and 1 base from J, with 13 bases between. The CDR3 DNA sequence: TGTGCCAGCAGTTCAGCCAGGATGGGGAACACTGAAGCTTTCTTT. Its translation: CASSSARMGNTEAFF.

DNA for the CDR3: TGTGCCAGCAGTTATAAGGCATCAAGGGGGAATGAGCAGTTCTTC. Its translation: CASSYKASRGNEQFF. The V call is TRBV6-2 or TRBV6-3, the J call TRBJ2-1; perhaps TRBD1 as D (6 bases). This CDR3 is 15 amino acids long. Trimming cost V 3 bases and J 7 bases, with 16 bases left between them. Germline CDR1 MNHEY, CDR2 SVGEGT.

This clonotype appeared a few times. The V and J genes are TRBV12-3 or TRBV12-4 and TRBJ1-1; tentative D call: TRBD1 (5 bases). V was clipped by 6 bases and J by 4 bases, with 18 bases between them. This CDR3 has 15 residues. For the CDR3, the DNA is TGTGCCAGCAGCCCGCAACGGGCGGGGGGCACTGAAGCTTTCTTT. Protein product: CASSPQRAGGTEAFF.

This clonotype was seen ten or more times. This chain's CDR3 is CASSPGGTVGNTIYF. The CDR3 bases are TGTGCCAGCAGCCCGGGAGGGACAGTGGGAAACACCATATATTTT. J is TRBJ1-3 and V is TRBV12-3 or TRBV12-4; TRBD1 aligns across 7 bases. The CDR3 totals 15 residues. V was pared by 6 bases and J by 4 bases, with 9 bases of the junction left unmatched.

This chain uses TRBV10-3 with TRBJ1-3; the D is unclear. Germline lookup yields CDR1 ENHRY and CDR2 SYGVKD. V lost 0 bases, J lost 0 bases, and 0 bases lay in between. CDR3 length: 13 amino acids. The CDR3 nucleotides are TGTGCCATCAGTGAGTCCTCTGGAAACACCATATATTTT. Its protein is CAISESSGNTIYF.

This clonotype was seen a handful of times. The chain combines TRBV7-3 with TRBJ1-6; a weak D match, TRBD1 (5 bases). The CDR3 has 15 amino acids. V was shortened by 1 base and J by 5 bases, with 9 bases between the two germline ends. The germline gives CDR1 SGHTA, CDR2 FQGTGA. The CDR3 region is CASSLNAGNNSPLHF. CDR3 sequence (DNA): TGTGCCAGCAGCTTAAACGCAGGGAATAATTCACCCCTCCACTTT.